Below, 26 T cell receptor beta chains from the same sample are listed, as sequenced in a study of blood T cell repertoires in COVID-19. Sequencing used immunoSEQ multiplex PCR; TCRdb keeps in-frame clones, though not all of them. The sample has 250,000 to 350,000 clones, around 92% seen once. Sequenced: PBMCs or T cells enriched from blood (not recorded which). The receptors shown here come from a woman aged 45-65 years who had been exposed to COVID-19.

The chain joins TRBV10-3 to TRBJ2-2; D possibly corresponds to TRBD1 (6 bases). Germline values: CDR1 ENHRY, CDR2 SYGVKD. The CDR3 sequence is 15 residues long. V was shortened by 10 bases and J by 0 bases, with 15 bases between the two germline ends. CDR3: CATVPGTPNTGELFF. The CDR3 coding sequence is TGTGCCACCGTTCCCGGGACACCGAACACCGGGGAGCTGTTTTTT.

The chain carries TRBV6-5 and TRBJ2-5; D is perhaps TRBD2 (6 bases). In germline, CDR1 is MNHEY, CDR2 SVGAGI. This CDR3 spans 12 amino acids. Trimming took off 7 bases at V and 5 bases at J, with 11 bases between the two ends. CDR3 sequence: CASTRGMETQYF. The CDR3 DNA reads TGTGCCAGCACTCGGGGGATGGAGACCCAGTACTTC.

This clone was recorded only once. The chain links TRBV5-1 to TRBJ2-7, with TRBD1 as a possible D gene (6 bases). Trimming removed 3 bases at V and 0 bases at J, with 10 bases between. The germline V gene has CDR1 SGHRS and CDR2 YFSETQ. The CDR3 runs to 14 residues. The CDR3 nucleotides read TGCGCCAGCAGCTCCGGACAGAGCTCCTACGAGCAGTACTTC. It codes for CASSSGQSSYEQYF.

This rearrangement joins TRBV5-4 to TRBJ2-1; no firm D call. Looked up from germline, CDR1 is SGHNT and CDR2 is YYREEE (reference sequence). The CDR3 covers 13 residues. The V end lost 1 base, the J end lost 5 bases, and 7 bases lay between the germline ends. The CDR3 protein is CASSLSVNNEQFF. The CDR3 region has the DNA TGTGCCAGCAGCTTGTCCGTAAACAATGAGCAGTTCTTC.

The table lists this clone with a count of one. The CDR3 bases are TGTGCCAGCAGCTTACTCGGGGTTACCACCTACGAGCAGTACTTC. This translates into CASSLLGVTTYEQYF. The rearrangement uses TRBV7-2 and TRBJ2-7; D possibly corresponds to TRBD2 (5 bases). CDR1 is SGHTA and CDR2 is FQGNSA in the germline V gene. V was shortened by 2 bases and J by 2 bases, with 13 bases between the two germline ends. There are 15 residues in the CDR3.

The V gene is TRBV29-1, the J gene TRBJ1-5; the D is unclear. V was pared by 4 bases and J by 2 bases, with 3 bases between. The germline V gene encodes CDR1 SQVTM and CDR2 ANQGSEA. There are 11 residues in the CDR3. CDR3 residues: CSVVGNQPQHF. CDR3 in DNA: TGCAGCGTTGTCGGCAATCAGCCCCAGCATTTT.

The chain has TRBV13 and TRBJ2-2; D might be TRBD1 (6 bases). CDR3 size: 17 residues. The germline V gene has CDR1 PRHDT and CDR2 FYEKMQ (reference sequence). Trimming left V 5 bases short and J 0 bases short, with 16 bases between. CDR3 residues: CASSSRTVSPNTGELFF. As DNA, the CDR3 is TGTGCCAGCAGCAGCCGGACAGTTAGCCCGAACACCGGGGAGCTGTTTTTT. The complete variable domain, with remaining parts taken from reference TRBV13 and TRBJ2-2, reads AAGVIQSPRHLIKEKRETATLKCYPIPRHDTVYWYQQGPGQDPQFLISFYEKMQSDKGSIPDRFSAQQFSDYHSELNMSSLELGDSALYFCASSSRTVSPNTGELFFGEGSRLTVL.

The rearrangement uses TRBV19 and TRBJ1-4; a possible D gene is TRBD1 (5 bases). The CDR3 has 16 amino acids. Germline CDR1 reads LNHDA; CDR2 reads SQIVND (reference sequence). V was cut by 7 bases and J by 0 bases, with 15 bases left in between. Here the CDR3 reads CASKSTTAATNEKLFF. The CDR3 coding sequence is TGTGCCAGTAAATCAACGACAGCTGCAACTAATGAAAAACTGTTTTTT.

The rearrangement uses TRBV2 and TRBJ1-5; 9 bases are a match to TRBD1. After removal of 7 bases from V and 4 bases from J, the junction contained 14 bases not matched to a gene. The V gene's germline CDR1 is SNHLY and CDR2 FYNNEI. The CDR3 totals 17 residues. This CDR3 is CASNRRDRAVGNQPQHF. The DNA for the CDR3 is TGTGCCAGCAACCGGCGGGACAGGGCGGTAGGTAATCAGCCCCAGCATTTT.

The V and J genes are TRBV3-1 (or the pseudogene TRBV3-2) and TRBJ1-5; D is unclear. Germline loops: CDR1 LGHDT, CDR2 YNNKEL (reference sequence). There are 15 residues in the CDR3. V lost 2 bases, J lost 2 bases, and 10 bases lay in between. The CDR3 DNA follows: TGTGCCAGCAGCCAAAGAACGGAGGGCAATCAGCCCCAGCATTTT. Its protein product is CASSQRTEGNQPQHF.

V and J are TRBV19 and TRBJ1-2; TRBD1 might be the D (6 bases). V gave up 4 bases and J gave up 0 bases, with 18 bases separating them. Looked up from germline, CDR1 is LNHDA and CDR2 is SQIVND (reference sequence). CDR3 length: 17 amino acids. For the CDR3, the DNA is TGTGCCAGTAGTACTGTGACAGGAACGAATTCTAACTATGGCTACACCTTC. Its protein product is CASSTVTGTNSNYGYTF.

Here the CDR3 DNA reads TGTGCCAGCAGCCCAACGCGCCACTACAATGAGCAGTTCTTC. Its protein product is CASSPTRHYNEQFF. The V call is TRBV7-2, the J call TRBJ2-1; no clear D gene. The length of the CDR3 is 14 residues. Trimming took 5 bases from V and 3 from J, leaving 11 bases between them. Germline V gene sequence: CDR1 SGHTA, CDR2 FQGNSA.

The V and J genes are TRBV5-1 and TRBJ2-1; D call uncertain. Germline CDR1 reads SGHRS; CDR2 reads YFSETQ. The germline V and J ends were trimmed by 2 bases and 5 bases, with 2 bases remaining between them. The CDR3 has 11 residues. CDR3 sequence (DNA): TGCGCCAGCAGCTTCGACAATGAGCAGTTCTTC. Encoded protein: CASSFDNEQFF.

This clone has a single count. The DNA of the CDR3 is TGCGCCAGCAGCTTGGCCCGGGACAGGATCTCCTACGAGCAGTACTTC. Translated, it gives CASSLARDRISYEQYF. The chain combines TRBV5-1 with TRBJ2-7; 8 nucleotides line up with TRBD1. Germline assignment: CDR1 SGHRS and CDR2 YFSETQ. The trim removed 0 bases at V and 0 bases at J, leaving 5 bases unmatched. The CDR3 has 16 residues.

The gene calls are TRBV5-4 and TRBJ2-7; D call uncertain. Germline V CDR1 and CDR2: SGHNT, YYREEE (reference sequence). The CDR3 spans 14 residues. The V end was cut by 0 bases, the J end by 2 bases, with 9 bases between. The CDR3 here is CASSLDLGPYEQYF. CDR3 nucleotide sequence: TGTGCCAGCAGCTTGGATCTGGGCCCCTACGAGCAGTACTTC.

This chain links TRBV5-8 with TRBJ2-7, with D possibly TRBD2 on 6 matching bases. The CDR3 covers 15 residues. V dropped 0 bases and J dropped 6 bases, with 16 bases sitting between them. In germline, CDR1 is SGHTS, CDR2 YDEGEE. The CDR3 reads CASSLVGLGGGEQYF. The CDR3 nucleotides are TGTGCCAGCAGCTTGGTTGGACTCGGGGGAGGCGAGCAGTACTTC. Using reference TRBV5-8 and TRBJ2-7 for the parts outside the CDR3, the full variable domain is EAGVTQSPTHLIKTRGQQATLRCSPISGHTSVYWYQQALGLGLQFLLWYDEGEERNRGNFPPRFSGRQFPNYSSELNVNALELEDSALYLCASSLVGLGGGEQYFGPGTRLTVT.

V gene TRBV5-1 combines with J gene TRBJ2-2, with 9 positions matching TRBD1. Germline CDR1 and CDR2: SGHRS and YFSETQ. The CDR3 is made up of 16 amino acids. The V gene end was trimmed by 3 bases and the J gene end by 6 bases; junction bases not matched to a gene: 9. The CDR3 protein is CASSWGGQGAPGELFF. In DNA, the CDR3 is TGCGCCAGCAGCTGGGGGGGACAGGGAGCCCCCGGGGAGCTGTTTTTT.

This clone was detected once. V and J are TRBV6-6 and TRBJ2-1; TRBD1 matches at 7 bases. J gave up 0 bases and V 5 bases, and 10 bases lay outside the gene matches. This CDR3 has 17 residues. Germline lookup yields CDR1 MNHNY and CDR2 SVGAGI (reference sequence). This CDR3 is CASSLQPTGSSYNEQFF. As DNA, the CDR3 is TGTGCCAGCAGTCTTCAGCCGACAGGGAGCTCCTACAATGAGCAGTTCTTC.

V gene TRBV27 combines with J gene TRBJ2-7, with D tentatively TRBD2 (6 bases). The germline V and J ends were trimmed by 11 bases and 2 bases, with 16 bases remaining between them. Germline CDR1 and CDR2: MNHEY and SMNVEV (reference sequence). CDR3 length: 13 amino acids. For the CDR3, the DNA is TGTGCCGCTGGGAGGCAGGGACCCTACGAGCAGTACTTC. It specifies CAAGRQGPYEQYF.

Written as DNA, the CDR3 is TGTGCCAGTGACTCGTCAGCGAACACCGGGGAGCTGTTTTTT. Its protein product is CASDSSANTGELFF. The rearrangement links TRBV2 to TRBJ2-2; D call uncertain. This CDR3 is built from 14 residues. V was clipped by 9 bases and J by 0 bases, with 11 bases between them. In germline, CDR1 is SNHLY, CDR2 FYNNEI.

The J gene is TRBJ1-2, the V gene TRBV27, with 8 bases lining up with TRBD1. CDR1 is MNHEY, CDR2 SMNVEV, per germline (reference sequence). V was pared by 7 bases and J by 8 bases, with 9 bases of the junction left unmatched. The CDR3 extends over 13 amino acids. Here the CDR3 reads CASKTDRGYGYTF. The CDR3 coding sequence is TGTGCCAGCAAGACTGACAGGGGTTACGGCTACACCTTC.

This clone was detected only a few times. This chain joins TRBV3-1 (or the pseudogene TRBV3-2) and TRBJ1-5; 8 bases are shared with TRBD1. Trimming cost V 2 bases and J 3 bases; bases outside gene matches: 3. This CDR3 is 15 amino acids long. The V gene's germline CDR1 is LGHDT and CDR2 YNNKEL (reference sequence). CDR3 bases: TGTGCCAGCAGCCAACAGGGGGCGCACAATCAGCCCCAGCATTTT. Its translation is CASSQQGAHNQPQHF.

The chain links TRBV19 to TRBJ1-1, with unresolved D. The V end lost 5 bases, the J end lost 0 bases, and 10 bases lay between the germline ends. CDR1 and CDR2 (germline): LNHDA, SQIVND (reference sequence). There are 14 residues in the CDR3. The CDR3 region has the DNA TGTGCCAGTAGTCTTAGCCAACTGAACACTGAAGCTTTCTTT. Its protein product is CASSLSQLNTEAFF.

The chain is built from TRBV28 and TRBJ2-5, with 8 bases fitting TRBD2. This CDR3 contains 13 residues. Trimming cost V 6 bases and J 5 bases; bases outside gene matches: 5. Germline V gene data show CDR1 as MDHEN and CDR2 as SYDVKM. This chain's CDR3 is CASRSGGPETQYF. The CDR3 DNA reads as TGTGCCAGCAGATCGGGGGGGCCGGAGACCCAGTACTTC.

The chain has TRBV7-2 and TRBJ1-2; 11 bases line up with TRBD1. Germline V gene sequence: CDR1 SGHTA, CDR2 FQGNSA. This CDR3 is 14 amino acids long. V lost 3 bases to trimming and J lost 6 bases; unmatched junction nucleotides: 3. Written as DNA, the CDR3 is TGTGCCAGCAGCTTCGGACAGGGGGCTAATGGCTACACCTTC. Amino acid sequence: CASSFGQGANGYTF. The whole variable domain, filled in from reference TRBV7-2 and TRBJ1-2, reads GAGVSQSPSNKVTEKGKDVELRCDPISGHTALYWYRQSLGQGLEFLIYFQGNSAPDKSGLPSDRFSAERTGGSVSTLTIQRTQQEDSAVYLCASSFGQGANGYTFGSGTRLTVV.

The CDR3 bases are TGTGCCAGCAGCTGGGGACAGCCCTACTACGAGCAGTACTTC. It encodes CASSWGQPYYEQYF. V usage is TRBV7-2 and J usage is TRBJ2-7, with TRBD1 matching over 7 bases. Germline CDR1 SGHTA, CDR2 FQGNSA. This CDR3 spans 14 amino acids. The V segment lost 4 bases and the J segment 3 bases; nucleotides outside the gene matches: 6.